The 32 T cell receptor beta chains below come from one sample, sequenced in a study of T cells in Graves' hyperthyroidism and ophthalmopathy. The CDR3 regions of TCR beta were amplified from RNA transcripts. First-round RT-PCR targeting the TCR CDR3 was performed with the HTBI primer set. TCRdb analysed the multiplex PCR reads with MiXCR anew, one entry per CDR3 protein. The table records hundreds of thousands of distinct CDR3 sequences, about 14% of them present only once. The source material was blood. The receptors were sampled from a woman aged 35 to 49 with Graves' ophthalmopathy.

V usage is TRBV19 and J usage is TRBJ2-4; D is uncertain. CDR1 is LNHDA and CDR2 is SQIVND in the germline V gene (reference sequence). Trimming removed 3 bases from V and 0 bases from J, with 12 bases in between. There are 16 residues in the CDR3. The CDR3 is CASSIAKGRAKNIQYF. The CDR3 DNA reads as TGTGCCAGTAGTATCGCGAAGGGAAGAGCCAAAAACATTCAGTACTTC. Together with reference TRBV19 and TRBJ2-4, the CDR3 gives the full variable domain: DGGITQSPKYLFRKEGQNVTLSCEQNLNHDAMYWYRQDPGQGLRLIYYSQIVNDFQKGDIAEGYSVSREKKESFPLTVTSAQKNPTAFYLCASSIAKGRAKNIQYFGAGTRLSVL.

Many counts were recorded for this clonotype. The CDR3 is CASSPGQRANTGELFF. Here the CDR3 DNA reads TGTGCCAGCAGCCCTGGCCAGCGGGCGAACACCGGGGAGCTGTTTTTT. The chain links TRBV12-3 or TRBV12-4 to TRBJ2-2, with D possibly being TRBD2 (6 bases). CDR3 length equals 16 residues. V lost 6 bases to trimming and J lost 0 bases, with 14 bases between them.

As concerns this clonotype: No conserved phenylalanine or tryptophan is present at the end of the CDR3, so a read error is the likely explanation. V gene TRBV7-2 combines with J gene TRBJ1-2, with D hard to call. There are 13 residues in the CDR3. V lost 1 base and J 3 bases, leaving 6 bases between the germline ends. The germline gives CDR1 SGHTA, CDR2 FQGNSA. CDR3 DNA: TGTGCCAGCAGCTTAGTTTCAGACTATGGCTACACCTCC. Translated, it gives CASSLVSDYGYTS.

This clonotype was seen repeatedly, ten times or more. In nucleotides, the CDR3 is TGCAGCGTTGGTATTAGCGGGAGGGGGGAGACCCAGTACTTC. Translated: CSVGISGRGETQYF. V is TRBV29-1 and J is TRBJ2-5, with 11 bases identical to TRBD2. Germline assignment: CDR1 SQVTM and CDR2 ANQGSEA. J lost 5 bases, V lost 4 bases, and 6 bases had no gene match. There are 14 residues in the CDR3.

The table lists this clonotype with a few counts. The chain carries TRBV10-3 and TRBJ1-5, with a possible D match to TRBD1 (5 bases). The CDR3 sequence is 15 residues long. V was shortened by 0 bases and J by 0 bases, with 6 bases between the two germline ends. Per germline, CDR1 ENHRY and CDR2 SYGVKD. The CDR3 is CAISESGASNQPQHF. The CDR3 DNA sequence: TGTGCCATCAGTGAGTCAGGGGCTAGCAATCAGCCCCAGCATTTT.

This clonotype was recorded a few times. This sequence joins TRBV6-5 and TRBJ2-5; 9 bases align to TRBD1. Germline values: CDR1 MNHEY, CDR2 SVGAGI. V gave up 6 bases and J gave up 2 bases; unmatched junction bases: 16. CDR3 size: 18 residues. CDR3 region: CASSYVLETGQGQETQYF. The CDR3 DNA reads TGTGCCAGCAGCTACGTACTCGAAACGGGACAGGGTCAAGAGACCCAGTACTTC.

As regards this clonotype: A read error may explain this, as a much larger clone is one base away. This sequence joins TRBV2 and TRBJ2-1; D gene ambiguous. Per germline, CDR1 SNHLY and CDR2 FYNNEI. This CDR3 is built from 13 residues. CDR3 nucleotides: TGTGTCAGCAGAACCGGGCTGAACAATGAGCAGTTCTTC. Protein product: CVSRTGLNNEQFF.

The chain joins TRBV5-1 to TRBJ2-7; 11 bases match TRBD2. Trimming removed 4 bases from V and 3 bases from J; junction bases left unmatched: 12. Germline values: CDR1 SGHRS, CDR2 YFSETQ. The length of the CDR3 is 17 residues. The CDR3 region is CASSLGVSGRGLYEQYF. In nucleotides, the CDR3 is TGCGCCAGCAGCCTGGGGGTTAGCGGGAGGGGACTCTACGAGCAGTACTTC. The whole variable domain, remainder taken from reference TRBV5-1 and TRBJ2-7, is KAGVTQTPRYLIKTRGQQVTLSCSPISGHRSVSWYQQTPGQGLQFLFEYFSETQRNKGNFPGRFSGRQFSNSRSEMNVSTLELGDSALYLCASSLGVSGRGLYEQYFGPGTRLTVT.

This clonotype was found many times. V is TRBV12-3 or TRBV12-4 and J is TRBJ2-7, with 9 bases matching TRBD2. This CDR3 region has 13 residues. The junction had 6 bases not matched to a gene; V was cut back by 6 bases and J by 6 bases. CDR3 DNA: TGTGCCAGCAGCTCTAGCGGGATAGTCGAGCAGTACTTC. As protein: CASSSSGIVEQYF.

In this sample, this clonotype turned up many times. The chain joins TRBV5-1 to TRBJ2-7, with D possibly matching TRBD2 (6 bases). The germline V and J ends were trimmed by 7 bases and 2 bases, with 19 bases remaining between them. The CDR3 totals 15 residues. Per the germline V gene, CDR1 is SGHRS and CDR2 is YFSETQ. The CDR3 sequence: CASQRGLNGPYEQYF. CDR3 coding DNA: TGCGCCAGCCAACGGGGGTTAAATGGGCCCTACGAGCAGTACTTC.

At least ten counts were recorded for this clonotype. This chain uses TRBV19 with TRBJ1-5; D is undetermined. Looked up from germline, CDR1 is LNHDA and CDR2 is SQIVND (reference sequence). This CDR3 spans 13 amino acids. Trimming took off 3 bases at V and 6 bases at J, with 9 bases between the two ends. The CDR3 spells CASSIGEGQPQHF. The CDR3 nucleotides are TGTGCCAGTAGTATCGGGGAGGGTCAGCCCCAGCATTTT.

This clonotype came up many times. The V gene is TRBV25-1, the J gene TRBJ1-1; 8 nucleotides match TRBD1. Germline CDR1 and CDR2: MGHDK and SYGVNS. Trimming at V came to 5 bases and at J to 0 bases, leaving 8 bases not matched to a gene. The CDR3 contains 16 residues. The chain's CDR3 is CASSLPGGQVNTEAFF. CDR3 nucleotide sequence: TGTGCCAGCAGTCTACCGGGGGGACAGGTGAACACTGAAGCTTTCTTT.

This clonotype came up many times. V usage is TRBV24-1 and J usage is TRBJ2-7, with 7 bases matching TRBD1. The germline CDR1 and CDR2 sequences are KGHDR and SFDVKD. There are 14 residues in the CDR3. V gave up 8 bases and J gave up 3 bases; unmatched junction bases: 9. The CDR3 region is CATNQGQCYYEQYF. The DNA for the CDR3 is TGTGCCACCAATCAGGGACAGTGCTACTACGAGCAGTACTTC.

This clonotype was seen ten or more times. The chain links TRBV7-8 to TRBJ1-1, with 7 bases matching TRBD1. After removal of 0 bases from V and 11 bases from J, the junction contained 9 bases not matched to a gene. The germline CDR1 and CDR2 sequences are SGHVS and FQNEAQ. The CDR3 covers 14 residues. The CDR3 here is CASSLALDRSVAFF. CDR3 nucleotide sequence: TGTGCCAGCAGCTTAGCCCTGGACAGGTCTGTGGCTTTCTTT.

This clonotype was detected only a few times. The chain recombines TRBV11-3 with TRBJ2-7; possible D gene TRBD2, 5 bases. There are 14 residues in the CDR3. V dropped 3 bases and J dropped 1 base, with 10 bases sitting between them. CDR1 is SGHNT and CDR2 is YENEEA in the germline V gene. This CDR3 is CASSFVGDSYEQYF. CDR3 DNA sequence: TGTGCCAGCAGCTTCGTCGGGGATTCCTACGAGCAGTACTTC.

This clonotype was counted ten times or more. The CDR3 DNA reads TGTGCCAGCAGTTCCGCGACGCACAGGGCTAGGATTCATCAGCCCCAGCATTTT. Protein: CASSSATHRARIHQPQHF. J is TRBJ1-5 and V is TRBV28; weak D call: TRBD1 (6 bases). Between the trimmed V and J ends, which lost 4 bases and 5 bases, there was a span of 24 bases. Germline lookup yields CDR1 MDHEN and CDR2 SYDVKM. This CDR3 comprises 18 residues. Variable domain in full (rest from reference TRBV28 and TRBJ1-5): DVKVTQSSRYLVKRTGEKVFLECVQDMDHENMFWYRQDPGLGLRLIYFSYDVKMKEKGDIPEGYSVSREKKERFSLILESASTNQTSMYLCASSSATHRARIHQPQHFGDGTRLSIL.

This clonotype has a count of ten or more. The chain uses TRBV27 and TRBJ2-7; D remains unclear. Germline assignment: CDR1 MNHEY and CDR2 SMNVEV (reference sequence). The CDR3 is 13 amino acids. The V end was cut by 6 bases, the J end by 5 bases, with 14 bases between. The CDR3 DNA reads TGTGCCAGCAGCGGCGGCAACCCGAACGAGCAGTACTTC. Translated, it gives CASSGGNPNEQYF.

This clonotype was picked up many times. This chain uses TRBV6-1 with TRBJ1-2, with 7 bases fitting TRBD1. The CDR3 runs 15 residues. The V segment lost 5 bases and the J segment 2 bases; nucleotides outside the gene matches: 8. Germline CDR1 and CDR2: MNHNS and SASEGT. CDR3 bases: TGTGCCAGCAGTCAGCCGGGACAGATAAACTATGGCTACACCTTC. Translating gives CASSQPGQINYGYTF.

This clonotype came up many times. The gene calls are TRBV10-1 and TRBJ1-1; 8 nucleotides agree with TRBD1. The CDR3 loop spans 15 amino acids. After removal of 6 bases from V and 2 bases from J, the junction contained 8 bases not matched to a gene. CDR1 is WNHNN and CDR2 is SYGVQD in the germline V gene (reference sequence). The CDR3 protein is CASSGQGQGNTEAFF. The CDR3 DNA is TGCGCCAGCAGCGGACAGGGCCAGGGAAACACTGAAGCTTTCTTT.

Many counts were recorded for this clonotype. CDR3 bases: TGTGCCAGCAGCTCGAACGTGGGGGACGAGCAGTACTTC. It codes for CASSSNVGDEQYF. This chain joins TRBV11-2 and TRBJ2-7, with D perhaps given as TRBD1 or TRBD2 (5 bases each). V was cut by 4 bases and J by 5 bases, with 12 bases left in between. This CDR3 region has 13 residues. CDR1 SGHAT and CDR2 FQNNGV come from the germline V gene.

This clonotype was picked up many times. This sequence joins TRBV11-2 and TRBJ2-5, with TRBD1 matching over 9 bases. The ends lost 0 bases at V and 4 bases at J; junction bases unmatched: 6. The CDR3 loop spans 16 amino acids. The germline CDR1 and CDR2 sequences are SGHAT and FQNNGV. The CDR3 sequence is CASSLDRTGVGETQYF. CDR3 coding DNA: TGTGCCAGCAGCTTAGATAGGACAGGGGTAGGAGAGACCCAGTACTTC.

This clonotype was observed at least ten times. This chain connects TRBV28 to TRBJ1-2; D gene unclear. V was clipped by 1 base and J by 3 bases, with 15 bases between them. The CDR3 covers 16 residues. Germline lookup yields CDR1 MDHEN and CDR2 SYDVKM. Here the CDR3 reads CASSLSLDQVYYGYTF. The CDR3 coding sequence is TGTGCCAGCAGTTTATCCCTCGACCAGGTTTACTATGGCTACACCTTC.

This clonotype was seen repeatedly, ten times or more. The chain links TRBV30 to TRBJ2-5, with D possibly matching TRBD1 (8 bases). CDR3 length: 15 amino acids. Deletions cut 3 bases from V and 5 bases from J, with 19 bases between. CDR1 and CDR2 (germline): GTSNPN, SVGIG (reference sequence). The CDR3, as DNA: TGTGCCTGGAGCGGGCTACAGGGGGGGCTGGAGACCCAGTACTTC. Amino acids: CAWSGLQGGLETQYF.

The chain uses TRBV29-1 and TRBJ2-4; 8 positions match TRBD1. V trimming: 3 bases; J trimming: 6 bases; junction bases outside the gene matches: 4. The CDR3 totals 13 residues. Germline-derived CDR1 and CDR2 are SQVTM and ANQGSEA. The CDR3 protein is CSVEAGQGNIQYF. CDR3 nucleotide sequence: TGCAGCGTTGAGGCCGGACAGGGAAACATTCAGTACTTC.

At least ten counts were recorded for this clonotype. V and J are TRBV7-2 and TRBJ2-7; TRBD2 matches at 12 bases. In germline, CDR1 is SGHTA, CDR2 FQGNSA. Germline trimming cut 5 bases from V and 6 bases from J; bases unmatched to any gene: 8. The CDR3 spans 15 residues. In DNA, the CDR3 is TGTGCCAGCAGCCCGATCTCTAGCGGGAGGGGCGAGCAGTACTTC. Its translation is CASSPISSGRGEQYF.

The table lists this clonotype with many counts. The chain links TRBV7-9 to TRBJ2-2; TRBD2 might be the D (6 bases). Per germline, CDR1 SEHNR and CDR2 FQNEAQ (reference sequence). Trimming shortened V by 6 bases and J by 0 bases, and 8 bases separated the two germline ends. This CDR3 is 14 amino acids long. CDR3: CASRASANTGELFF. CDR3 in DNA: TGTGCCAGCAGGGCTAGCGCGAACACCGGGGAGCTGTTTTTT.

The chain carries TRBV28 and TRBJ2-7; D is perhaps TRBD2 (5 bases). The V end was cut by 2 bases, the J end by 5 bases, with 13 bases between. The CDR3 runs 14 residues. CDR1 is MDHEN and CDR2 is SYDVKM in the germline V gene. The chain's CDR3 is CASSLNSPRDEQYF. CDR3 DNA sequence: TGTGCCAGCAGTTTAAACAGCCCGCGGGACGAGCAGTACTTC.

This clonotype was counted at least ten times. This chain connects TRBV27 to TRBJ2-7, with 8 bases identical to TRBD2. The CDR3 loop spans 15 amino acids. Losses at the gene ends were 4 bases for V and 4 bases for J; bases not matched to a gene: 9. Germline CDR1 and CDR2: MNHEY and SMNVEV (reference sequence). The CDR3 DNA is TGTGCCAGCAGTTCTACTACTAGCGGTACTTACGAGCAGTACTTC. It yields the protein CASSSTTSGTYEQYF.

Many counts were recorded for this clonotype. The J gene is TRBJ1-1, the V gene TRBV12-3 or TRBV12-4; unclear D gene. V was pared by 5 bases and J by 0 bases, with 7 bases between. This CDR3 contains 13 residues. The CDR3 protein is CASSPRMNTEAFF. As DNA, the CDR3 is TGTGCCAGCAGTCCAAGGATGAACACTGAAGCTTTCTTT.

The table lists this clonotype with many counts. In DNA form, the CDR3 reads TGTGCCAGCAGACCCAGGACAGGCACTAACTATGGCTACACCTTC. It yields the protein CASRPRTGTNYGYTF. This chain links TRBV2 with TRBJ1-2; 7 bases match TRBD1. Trimming at V came to 6 bases and at J to 0 bases, leaving 7 bases not matched to a gene. The germline V gene has CDR1 SNHLY and CDR2 FYNNEI. The CDR3 is 15 residues long.

The J gene is TRBJ1-1, the V gene TRBV27; 10 positions match TRBD1. CDR1 is MNHEY and CDR2 is SMNVEV in the germline V gene (reference sequence). V was pared by 5 bases and J by 7 bases, with 4 bases of the junction left unmatched. CDR3 size: 13 residues. DNA of the CDR3: TGTGCCAGCAGTAAGGGACAGGGGAATGAAGCTTTCTTT. Its protein product is CASSKGQGNEAFF.

This clonotype was seen at least ten times. The chain is built from TRBV12-3 or TRBV12-4 and TRBJ1-5; D is unclear. The V end was cut by 6 bases, the J end by 6 bases, with 9 bases between. This CDR3 region has 12 residues. CDR3 region: CASRSAGQPQHF. DNA of the CDR3: TGTGCCAGCAGATCTGCGGGTCAGCCCCAGCATTTT.